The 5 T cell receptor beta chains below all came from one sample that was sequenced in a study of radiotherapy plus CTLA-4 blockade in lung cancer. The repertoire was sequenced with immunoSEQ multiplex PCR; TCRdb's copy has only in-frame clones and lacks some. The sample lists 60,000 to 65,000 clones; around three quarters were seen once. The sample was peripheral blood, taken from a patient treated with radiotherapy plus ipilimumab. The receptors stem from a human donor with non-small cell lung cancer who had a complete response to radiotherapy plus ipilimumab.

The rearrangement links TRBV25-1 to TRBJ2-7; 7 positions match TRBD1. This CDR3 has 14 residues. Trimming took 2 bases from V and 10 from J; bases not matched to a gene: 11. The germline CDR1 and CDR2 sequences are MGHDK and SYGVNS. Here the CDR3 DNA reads TGTGCCAGCAGTGAACCACTTCCGGGACAGATCCAGTACTTC. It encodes CASSEPLPGQIQYF.

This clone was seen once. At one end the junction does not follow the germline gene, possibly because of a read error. CDR3 in amino acids: CASSGATSGGPYEQYF. The DNA for the CDR3 is TGTGCTAGCAGCGGAGCCACTAGCGGGGGACCCTACGAGCAGTACTTC. The genes are TRBV7-7 and TRBJ2-7; 11 bases are a match to TRBD2. This CDR3 region has 16 residues. Germline V CDR1 and CDR2: SSHAT, FNYEAQ (reference sequence).

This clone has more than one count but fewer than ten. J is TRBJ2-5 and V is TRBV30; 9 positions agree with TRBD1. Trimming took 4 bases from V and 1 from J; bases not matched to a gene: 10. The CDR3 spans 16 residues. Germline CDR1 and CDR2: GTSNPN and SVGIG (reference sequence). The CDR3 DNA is TGTGCCTGGACCTGGACAGGGGCTAATCGCCAAGAGACCCAGTACTTC. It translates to CAWTWTGANRQETQYF.

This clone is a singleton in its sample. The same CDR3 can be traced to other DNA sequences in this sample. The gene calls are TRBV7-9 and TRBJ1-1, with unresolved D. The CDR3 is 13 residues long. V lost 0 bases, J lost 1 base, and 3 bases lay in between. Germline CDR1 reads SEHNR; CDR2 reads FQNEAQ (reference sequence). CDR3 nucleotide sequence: TGTGCCAGCAGCTTAGCGAGGAACACTGAAGCTTTCTTT. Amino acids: CASSLARNTEAFF.

CDR3 nucleotides: TGTGCCAGCAGCGGGAGGACTAGCGTTGAGCAGTTCTTC. It is translated as CASSGRTSVEQFF. The rearrangement uses TRBV5-4 and TRBJ2-1; TRBD2 aligns across 9 bases. J gave up 9 bases and V 4 bases, and 5 bases lay outside the gene matches. The germline V gene has CDR1 SGHNT and CDR2 YYREEE (reference sequence). The CDR3 is 13 residues long.